The 28 T cell receptor beta chains below were found in one sample sequenced in a study of blood T cell repertoires in COVID-19. TCRdb's table, derived via immunoSEQ multiplex PCR, lists solely in-frame clones and lacks some. The sample gives more than 75,000 clones, approximately 80% of which show up once; approximately 25% is in the top ten. Sequencing was done on a sample of peripheral blood. These TCRs come from a man in his 60s with acute or convalescent COVID-19.

This chain joins TRBV2 and TRBJ1-1; no clear D. The CDR3 totals 15 residues. V was trimmed by 2 bases and J by 5 bases, leaving 15 bases between them. Germline assignment: CDR1 SNHLY and CDR2 FYNNEI. The chain's CDR3 is CASSEWRADMTEAFF. Here the CDR3 DNA reads TGTGCCAGCAGTGAATGGCGGGCAGACATGACTGAAGCTTTCTTT.

The chain combines TRBV7-9 with TRBJ1-1; D is undetermined. V gave up 5 bases and J gave up 5 bases, with 12 bases separating them. The CDR3 is 13 residues long. Germline V lookup: CDR1 SEHNR, CDR2 FQNEAQ (reference sequence). In DNA, the CDR3 is TGTGCCAGCAGCCCAGAGGCGGGGACTGAAGCTTTCTTT. Its translation: CASSPEAGTEAFF.

The chain combines TRBV7-2 with TRBJ2-6; D gene unclear. Trimming removed 7 bases from V and 0 bases from J, with 22 bases in between. This CDR3 comprises 19 residues. CDR1 SGHTA and CDR2 FQGNSA come from the germline V gene. CDR3 DNA sequence: TGTGCCAGCATCCCTACAGTGAGCAACTTTTTCTCTGGGGCCAACGTCCTGACTTTC. Translating it yields CASIPTVSNFFSGANVLTF. Complete variable domain (other parts from reference TRBV7-2 and TRBJ2-6): GAGVSQSPSNKVTEKGKDVELRCDPISGHTALYWYRQSLGQGLEFLIYFQGNSAPDKSGLPSDRFSAERTGGSVSTLTIQRTQQEDSAVYLCASIPTVSNFFSGANVLTFGAGSRLTVL.

J is TRBJ1-1 and V is TRBV30; D not resolved. The V gene lost 5 bases and the J gene lost 2 bases, with 9 bases spanning the gap. Germline CDR1 is GTSNPN and CDR2 is SVGIG (reference sequence). The CDR3 runs 12 residues. The CDR3 DNA reads as TGTGCCTGGTCGTCAGTTAACACTGAAGCTTTCTTT. Translation gives CAWSSVNTEAFF. Full variable domain (outside the CDR3, taken from reference TRBV30 and TRBJ1-1): SQTIHQWPATLVQPVGSPLSLECTVEGTSNPNLYWYRQAAGRGLQLLFYSVGIGQISSEVPQNLSASRPQDRQFILSSKKLLLSDSGFYLCAWSSVNTEAFFGQGTRLTVV.

The chain carries TRBV28 and TRBJ1-1, with TRBD1 matching over 8 bases. J lost 5 bases, V lost 5 bases, and 13 bases had no gene match. CDR1 and CDR2 (germline): MDHEN, SYDVKM. CDR3 size: 16 residues. The CDR3 protein is CASSVMPQGGLTEAFF. Written as DNA, the CDR3 is TGTGCCAGCAGTGTTATGCCACAGGGGGGATTGACTGAAGCTTTCTTT.

The CDR3 protein is CSVEGRSSGHNEQFF. CDR3 DNA sequence: TGCAGCGTTGAAGGGAGGTCTAGCGGCCACAATGAGCAGTTCTTC. The chain employs TRBV29-1 and TRBJ2-1; TRBD2 agrees at 7 bases. The CDR3 contains 15 residues. CDR1 and CDR2 from the germline V gene are SQVTM and ANQGSEA. V dropped 1 base and J dropped 5; count of bases not matched to a gene: 8.

The chain recombines TRBV20-1 with TRBJ2-5; no reliable D call. The CDR3 totals 11 residues. The germline V and J ends were trimmed by 1 base and 5 bases, with 5 bases remaining between them. Germline V CDR1 and CDR2: DFQATT, SNEGSKA (reference sequence). CDR3 amino acids: CSARVSETQYF. CDR3 bases: TGCAGTGCTAGAGTCTCTGAGACCCAGTACTTC.

The chain combines TRBV5-8 with TRBJ2-3; TRBD2 might be the D (5 bases). Looked up from germline, CDR1 is SGHTS and CDR2 is YDEGEE. V dropped 0 bases and J dropped 0 bases, with 11 bases sitting between them. The CDR3 sequence is 16 residues long. The CDR3 spells CASSLGRGGSTDTQYF. CDR3 nucleotide sequence: TGTGCCAGCAGCTTGGGGCGCGGCGGGAGCACAGATACGCAGTATTTT.

This clone appeared a single time. The chain recombines TRBV10-3 with TRBJ2-7; 8 bases match TRBD2. The CDR3 covers 13 residues. The V segment lost 10 bases and the J segment 4 bases; nucleotides outside the gene matches: 9. Germline loops: CDR1 ENHRY, CDR2 SYGVKD. CDR3 nucleotide sequence: TGTGCCACAAATAGCGGGGAGAGTTACGAGCAGTACTTC. Protein product: CATNSGESYEQYF.

The V gene is TRBV7-3, the J gene TRBJ2-2; D gene uncertain. Germline loops: CDR1 SGHTA, CDR2 FQGTGA. CDR3 length: 16 amino acids. With 5 bases removed from V and 0 bases from J, the gap between germline ends came to 13 bases. As DNA, the CDR3 is TGTGCCAGCAGCCCGTCGCGGTCCTCGAACACCGGGGAGCTGTTTTTT. It translates to CASSPSRSSNTGELFF.

This clone showed up just a few times. DNA of the CDR3: TGTGCCAGCAGCCGTACTACAGGATACACTGAAGCTTTCTTT. Its protein product is CASSRTTGYTEAFF. The chain uses TRBV7-9 and TRBJ1-1; TRBD1 might be the D (5 bases). Germline V CDR1 and CDR2: SEHNR, FQNEAQ (reference sequence). Trimming took 5 bases from V and 3 from J, leaving 13 bases between them. There are 14 residues in the CDR3.

The chain carries TRBV4-3 and TRBJ2-3; 15 nucleotides agree with TRBD2. The ends lost 4 bases at V and 4 bases at J; junction bases unmatched: 3. The CDR3 totals 16 residues. In germline, CDR1 is LGHNA, CDR2 YSLEER. CDR3 loop: CASSPRTSGGADTQYF. DNA of the CDR3: TGCGCCAGCAGCCCGCGGACTAGCGGGGGGGCAGATACGCAGTATTTT.

This chain joins TRBV6-5 and TRBJ2-3; D may be TRBD2 (7 bases). CDR3 length: 16 amino acids. V lost 0 bases and J 6 bases, leaving 16 bases between the germline ends. Germline lookup yields CDR1 MNHEY and CDR2 SVGAGI. The CDR3 DNA reads as TGTGCCAGCAGTTACTCGCCTGGCGGGGGCCTGGATACGCAGTATTTT. Residues: CASSYSPGGGLDTQYF.

A few counts support this clone. V gene TRBV6-5 combines with J gene TRBJ2-2, with 8 bases matching TRBD1. This CDR3 is 15 amino acids long. The V and J ends lost 8 bases and 6 bases, in that order; junction bases with no gene match: 11. Germline values: CDR1 MNHEY, CDR2 SVGAGI. As DNA, the CDR3 is TGTGCCAGCGGCGAGAGACAGGGGCACGCCGGGGAGCTGTTTTTT. Protein: CASGERQGHAGELFF.

This clone was recorded once. V usage is TRBV25-1 and J usage is TRBJ1-1, with D tentatively TRBD1 (5 bases). Trimming cost V 3 bases and J 3 bases, with 14 bases left between them. CDR3 size: 15 residues. From germline, CDR1 is MGHDK and CDR2 SYGVNS. Here the CDR3 DNA reads TGTGCCAGCAGTGACTCTGGGCACAGGTACACTGAAGCTTTCTTT. Translating it yields CASSDSGHRYTEAFF.

The CDR3, as DNA: TGTGCCAGCAGTGTCGCCGCGGCCCCTTCTGGTTCACCCCTCCACTTT. This sequence encodes CASSVAAAPSGSPLHF. The chain uses TRBV27 and TRBJ1-6; D is unclear. V lost 5 bases and J 9 bases, leaving 20 bases between the germline ends. Germline CDR1 is MNHEY and CDR2 is SMNVEV (reference sequence). This CDR3 contains 16 residues.

This chain uses TRBV28 with TRBJ2-1, with 8 bases identical to TRBD1. CDR1 is MDHEN, CDR2 SYDVKM, per germline. V gave up 8 bases and J gave up 4 bases; unmatched junction bases: 7. This CDR3 contains 14 residues. DNA of the CDR3: TGTGCCAGCTATCCCCGGGACAGGTACAATGAGCAGTTCTTC. This gives the protein CASYPRDRYNEQFF. Combining the CDR3 with reference TRBV28 and TRBJ2-1 gives the whole variable domain DVKVTQSSRYLVKRTGEKVFLECVQDMDHENMFWYRQDPGLGLRLIYFSYDVKMKEKGDIPEGYSVSREKKERFSLILESASTNQTSMYLCASYPRDRYNEQFFGPGTRLTVL.

The chain links TRBV7-2 to TRBJ1-5; D unclear. This CDR3 comprises 14 residues. Between the trimmed V and J ends, which lost 3 bases and 0 bases, there was a span of 6 bases. Germline V gene sequence: CDR1 SGHTA, CDR2 FQGNSA. CDR3 residues: CASSLLNSNQPQHF. The CDR3 bases are TGTGCCAGCAGCTTGTTAAATAGCAATCAGCCCCAGCATTTT.

The chain couples TRBV5-4 to TRBJ1-3; 9 positions agree with TRBD1. Per the germline V gene, CDR1 is SGHNT and CDR2 is YYREEE (reference sequence). V lost 0 bases to trimming and J lost 0 bases; unmatched junction nucleotides: 10. CDR3 length: 19 amino acids. The CDR3 spells CASSLGGGQGIPSGNTIYF. CDR3 in DNA: TGTGCCAGCAGCTTGGGCGGCGGACAGGGGATACCCTCTGGAAACACCATATATTTT.

This clone was recorded a few times. This rearrangement joins TRBV7-6 to TRBJ2-3; TRBD1 matches 11 bases. This CDR3 is built from 16 residues. CDR1 SGHVS and CDR2 FNYEAQ come from the germline V gene. Germline trimming cut 6 bases from V and 3 bases from J; bases unmatched to any gene: 8. The CDR3 loop reads CASSRTGGRTTDTQYF. CDR3 DNA sequence: TGTGCCAGCAGTAGGACAGGGGGCCGCACAACAGATACGCAGTATTTT.

This clone was found many times. The chain recombines TRBV19 with TRBJ1-2; 8 bases agree with TRBD1. CDR3 size: 14 residues. Looked up from germline, CDR1 is LNHDA and CDR2 is SQIVND (reference sequence). J was trimmed by 6 bases and V by 3 bases; bases with no gene match: 6. The CDR3 DNA is TGTGCCAGTAGTATGTCCCGGACAGGGAATGGCTACACCTTC. Amino acids: CASSMSRTGNGYTF.

This clone showed up just once. The J gene is TRBJ2-1, the V gene TRBV6-5; TRBD2 matches 8 bases. The V gene end was trimmed by 7 bases and the J gene end by 8 bases; junction bases not matched to a gene: 13. There are 15 residues in the CDR3. Germline assignment: CDR1 MNHEY and CDR2 SVGAGI. CDR3 bases: TGTGCCAGCAAAAAACGGGAGGGTCCGATTGATGAGCAGTTCTTC. Translation: CASKKREGPIDEQFF.

This clone was recorded only once. The chain carries TRBV12-3 or TRBV12-4 and TRBJ2-5; weak D call: TRBD2 (5 bases). The CDR3 length is 13 residues. Deletions cut 5 bases from V and 3 bases from J, with 10 bases between. CDR3 sequence reads: CASSILVEETQYF. DNA for the CDR3: TGTGCCAGCAGTATACTAGTGGAAGAGACCCAGTACTTC.

The chain has TRBV7-6 and TRBJ2-3; tentative D call: TRBD1 (6 bases). The CDR3 contains 15 residues. Trimming left V 6 bases short and J 0 bases short, with 13 bases between. CDR1 is SGHVS, CDR2 FNYEAQ, per germline. The CDR3 sequence: CASSLARGSTDTQYF. The CDR3 region has the DNA TGTGCCAGCAGTCTAGCCAGGGGTAGCACAGATACGCAGTATTTT. Full variable domain (outside the CDR3, taken from reference TRBV7-6 and TRBJ2-3): GAGVSQSPRYKVTKRGQDVALRCDPISGHVSLYWYRQALGQGPEFLTYFNYEAQQDKSGLPNDRFSAERPEGSISTLTIQRTEQRDSAMYRCASSLARGSTDTQYFGPGTRLTVL.

For the CDR3, the DNA is TGTGCCAGCAGCCAAGAGGGGGGGGTCTCCTACAATGAGCAGTTCTTC. This translates into CASSQEGGVSYNEQFF. The chain carries TRBV4-2 and TRBJ2-1; 7 nucleotides agree with TRBD2. This CDR3 is 16 amino acids long. The trim removed 0 bases at V and 0 bases at J, leaving 2 bases unmatched. From germline, CDR1 is LGHNA and CDR2 YNFKEQ.

The rearrangement links TRBV3-1 (or the pseudogene TRBV3-2) to TRBJ1-2, with 7 positions matching TRBD1. With 8 bases clipped from V and 9 bases from J, the junction kept 21 bases outside the gene matches. This CDR3 spans 16 amino acids. Germline CDR1 LGHDT, CDR2 YNNKEL (reference sequence). The CDR3: CASAMGDSHRSARYTF. In DNA form, the CDR3 reads TGTGCCAGCGCGATGGGGGACAGCCATCGGTCTGCACGCTACACCTTC.

CDR3 residues: CASRTAPPLHF. Here the CDR3 DNA reads TGTGCCAGCAGGACAGCCCCACCCCTCCACTTT. V is TRBV28 and J is TRBJ1-6; maybe TRBD1 (5 bases). Germline loops: CDR1 MDHEN, CDR2 SYDVKM. Trimming took 6 bases from V and 11 from J, leaving 8 bases between them. There are 11 residues in the CDR3.

This clone was recorded only once. The CDR3 coding sequence is TGTGCCAGCAGTTACTCTGGAGGGACAGGGGGCAATCAGCCCCAGCATTTT. Translated: CASSYSGGTGGNQPQHF. J is TRBJ1-5 and V is TRBV6-2 or TRBV6-3, with 10 bases identical to TRBD1. Germline lookup yields CDR1 MNHEY and CDR2 SVGEGT. The CDR3 is 17 residues long. V gave up 0 bases and J gave up 2 bases; unmatched junction bases: 4.